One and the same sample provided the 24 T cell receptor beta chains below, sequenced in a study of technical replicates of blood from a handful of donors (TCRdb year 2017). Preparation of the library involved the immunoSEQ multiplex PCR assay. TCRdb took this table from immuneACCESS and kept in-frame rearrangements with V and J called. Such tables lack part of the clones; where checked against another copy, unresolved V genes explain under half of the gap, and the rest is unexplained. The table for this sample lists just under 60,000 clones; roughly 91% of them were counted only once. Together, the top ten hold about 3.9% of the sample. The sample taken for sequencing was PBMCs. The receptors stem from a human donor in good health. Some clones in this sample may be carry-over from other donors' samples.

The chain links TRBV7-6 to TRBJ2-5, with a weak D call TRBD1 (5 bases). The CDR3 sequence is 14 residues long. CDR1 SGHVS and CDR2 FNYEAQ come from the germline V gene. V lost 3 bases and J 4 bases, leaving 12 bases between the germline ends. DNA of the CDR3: TGTGCCAGCAGCTTGTCCGTGGGGCGAGAGACCCAGTACTTC. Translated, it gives CASSLSVGRETQYF.

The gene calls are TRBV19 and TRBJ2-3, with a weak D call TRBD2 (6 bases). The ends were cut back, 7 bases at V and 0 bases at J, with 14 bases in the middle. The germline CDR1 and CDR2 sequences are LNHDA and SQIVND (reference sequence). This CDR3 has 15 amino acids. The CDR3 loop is CASTQGLRSTDTQYF. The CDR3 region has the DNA TGTGCCAGTACCCAGGGACTTCGTAGCACAGATACGCAGTATTTT.

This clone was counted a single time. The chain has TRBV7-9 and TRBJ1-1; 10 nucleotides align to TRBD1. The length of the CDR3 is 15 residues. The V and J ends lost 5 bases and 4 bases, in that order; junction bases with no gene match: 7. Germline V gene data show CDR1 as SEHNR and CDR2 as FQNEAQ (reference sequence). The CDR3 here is CASSLGTGVSTEAFF. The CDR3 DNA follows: TGTGCCAGCAGCCTTGGGACAGGGGTGAGCACTGAAGCTTTCTTT.

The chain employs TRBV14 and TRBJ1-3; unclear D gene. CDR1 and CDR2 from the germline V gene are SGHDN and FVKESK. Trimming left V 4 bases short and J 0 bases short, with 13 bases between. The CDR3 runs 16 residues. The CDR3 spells CASSPRIGSSGNTIYF. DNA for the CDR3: TGTGCCAGCAGCCCGAGAATAGGGAGCTCTGGAAACACCATATATTTT.

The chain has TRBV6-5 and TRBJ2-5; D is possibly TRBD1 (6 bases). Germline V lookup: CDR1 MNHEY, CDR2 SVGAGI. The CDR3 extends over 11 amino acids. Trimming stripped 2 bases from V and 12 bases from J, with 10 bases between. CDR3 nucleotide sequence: TGTGCCAGCAGTTACGACGGGACAAAGTACTTC. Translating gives CASSYDGTKYF.

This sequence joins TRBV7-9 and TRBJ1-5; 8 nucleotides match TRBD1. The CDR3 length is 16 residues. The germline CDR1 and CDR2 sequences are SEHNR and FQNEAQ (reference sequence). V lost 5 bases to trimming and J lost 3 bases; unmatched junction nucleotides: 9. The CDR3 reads CASSEGQGRVNQPQHF. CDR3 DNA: TGTGCCAGCAGCGAAGGACAGGGTAGGGTCAATCAGCCCCAGCATTTT.

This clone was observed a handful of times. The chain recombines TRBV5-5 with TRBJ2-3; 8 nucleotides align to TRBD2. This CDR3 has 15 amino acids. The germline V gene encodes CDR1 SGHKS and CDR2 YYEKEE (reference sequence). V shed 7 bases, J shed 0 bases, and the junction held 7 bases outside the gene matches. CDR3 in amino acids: CASGPSGGSTDTQYF. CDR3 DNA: TGTGCCAGCGGCCCTTCGGGGGGGAGCACAGATACGCAGTATTTT.

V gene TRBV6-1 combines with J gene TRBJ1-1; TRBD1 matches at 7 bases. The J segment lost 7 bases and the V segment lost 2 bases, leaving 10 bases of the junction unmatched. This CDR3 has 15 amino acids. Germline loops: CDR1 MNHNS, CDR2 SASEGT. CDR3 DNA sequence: TGTGCCAGCAGTGAACCCGGGACAGCCGAAGATGAAGCTTTCTTT. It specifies CASSEPGTAEDEAFF.

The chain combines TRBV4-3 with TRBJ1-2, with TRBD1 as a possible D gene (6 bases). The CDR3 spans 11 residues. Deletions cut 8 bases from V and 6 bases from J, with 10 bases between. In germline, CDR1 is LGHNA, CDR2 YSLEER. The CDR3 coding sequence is TGCGCCAGCGGAAACAGGGATGGCTACACCTTC. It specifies CASGNRDGYTF.

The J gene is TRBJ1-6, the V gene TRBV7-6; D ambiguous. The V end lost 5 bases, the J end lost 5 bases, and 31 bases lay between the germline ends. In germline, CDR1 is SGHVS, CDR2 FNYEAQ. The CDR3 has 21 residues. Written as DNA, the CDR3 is TGTGCCAGCAGCCCTAGCCCCCTCGGTACAGTAGATAGGGTTAATAATTCACCCCTCCACTTT. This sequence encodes CASSPSPLGTVDRVNNSPLHF.

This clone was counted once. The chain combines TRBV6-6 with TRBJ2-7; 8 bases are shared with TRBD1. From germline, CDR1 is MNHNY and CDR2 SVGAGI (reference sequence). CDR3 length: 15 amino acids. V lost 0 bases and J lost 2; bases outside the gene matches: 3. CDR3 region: CASSYSIQGAYEQYF. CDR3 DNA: TGTGCCAGCAGTTACTCGATACAGGGGGCCTACGAGCAGTACTTC.

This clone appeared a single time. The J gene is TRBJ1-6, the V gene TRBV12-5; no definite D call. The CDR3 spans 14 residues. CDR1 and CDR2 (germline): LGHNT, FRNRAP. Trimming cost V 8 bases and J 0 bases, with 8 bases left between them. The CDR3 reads CASSTSSYNSPLHF. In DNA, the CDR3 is TGTGCTAGTAGTACGAGCTCCTATAATTCACCCCTCCACTTT.

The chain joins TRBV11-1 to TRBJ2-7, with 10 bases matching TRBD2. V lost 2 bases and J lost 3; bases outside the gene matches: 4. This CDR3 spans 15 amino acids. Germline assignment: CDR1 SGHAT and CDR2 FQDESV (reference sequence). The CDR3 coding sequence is TGTGCCAGCAGCTTATCTAGCGGGAGTCTCTACGAGCAGTACTTC. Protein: CASSLSSGSLYEQYF.

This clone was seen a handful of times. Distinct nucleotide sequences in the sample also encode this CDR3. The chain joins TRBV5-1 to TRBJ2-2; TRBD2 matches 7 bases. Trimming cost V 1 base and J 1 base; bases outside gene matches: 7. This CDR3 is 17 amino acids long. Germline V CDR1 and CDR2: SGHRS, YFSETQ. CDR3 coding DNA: TGCGCCAGCAGCTTGAAGAAGACGGGGGGGAACACCGGGGAGCTGTTTTTT. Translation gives CASSLKKTGGNTGELFF.

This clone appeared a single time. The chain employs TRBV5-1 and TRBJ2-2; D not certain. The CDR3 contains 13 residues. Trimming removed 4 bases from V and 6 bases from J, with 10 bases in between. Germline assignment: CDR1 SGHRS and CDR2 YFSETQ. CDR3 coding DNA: TGCGCCAGCAGCCCTGGTCTAGCCGGGGAGCTGTTTTTT. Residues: CASSPGLAGELFF.

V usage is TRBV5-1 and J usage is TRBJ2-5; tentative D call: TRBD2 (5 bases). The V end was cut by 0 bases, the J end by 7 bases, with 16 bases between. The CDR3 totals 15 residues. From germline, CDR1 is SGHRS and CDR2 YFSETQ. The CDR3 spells CASSLVVSHGGTQYF. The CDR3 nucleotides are TGCGCCAGCAGCTTGGTTGTCTCCCACGGAGGGACCCAGTACTTC. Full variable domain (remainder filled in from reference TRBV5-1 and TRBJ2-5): KAGVTQTPRYLIKTRGQQVTLSCSPISGHRSVSWYQQTPGQGLQFLFEYFSETQRNKGNFPGRFSGRQFSNSRSEMNVSTLELGDSALYLCASSLVVSHGGTQYFGPGTRLLVL.

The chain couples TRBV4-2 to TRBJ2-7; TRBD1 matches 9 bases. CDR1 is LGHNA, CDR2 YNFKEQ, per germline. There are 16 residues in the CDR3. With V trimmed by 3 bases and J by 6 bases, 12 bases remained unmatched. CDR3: CASSHLLGTGTFEQYF. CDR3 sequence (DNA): TGTGCCAGCAGCCACCTCCTCGGGACAGGGACTTTCGAGCAGTACTTC.

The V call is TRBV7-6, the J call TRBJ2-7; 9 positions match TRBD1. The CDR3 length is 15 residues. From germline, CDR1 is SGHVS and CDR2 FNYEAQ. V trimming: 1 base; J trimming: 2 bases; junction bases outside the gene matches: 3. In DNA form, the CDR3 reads TGTGCCAGCAGCTTAGGACAGGGGGTCACCTACGAGCAGTACTTC. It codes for CASSLGQGVTYEQYF.

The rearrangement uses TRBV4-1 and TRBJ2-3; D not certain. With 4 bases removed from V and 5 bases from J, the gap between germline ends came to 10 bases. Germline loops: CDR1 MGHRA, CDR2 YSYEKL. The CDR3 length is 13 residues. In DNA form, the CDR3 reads TGCGCCAGCAGCCGCGTCACGGGAGATACGCAGTATTTT. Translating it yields CASSRVTGDTQYF.

Here the CDR3 DNA reads TGTGCCAGCAGCGTAGCAACGGGGGGCTACGAGCAGTACTTC. Translation: CASSVATGGYEQYF. The genes are TRBV9 and TRBJ2-7, with 7 bases aligning to TRBD2. The length of the CDR3 is 14 residues. Unmatched junction bases numbered 3, after V lost 0 bases and J lost 3 bases. CDR1 SGDLS and CDR2 YYNGEE come from the germline V gene.

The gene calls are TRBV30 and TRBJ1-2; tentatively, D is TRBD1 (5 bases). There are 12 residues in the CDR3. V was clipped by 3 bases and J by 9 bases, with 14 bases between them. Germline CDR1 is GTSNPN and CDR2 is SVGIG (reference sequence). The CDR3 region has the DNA TGTGCCTGGAGCGGAGGGGAGGAGAGCTACACCTTC. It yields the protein CAWSGGEESYTF.

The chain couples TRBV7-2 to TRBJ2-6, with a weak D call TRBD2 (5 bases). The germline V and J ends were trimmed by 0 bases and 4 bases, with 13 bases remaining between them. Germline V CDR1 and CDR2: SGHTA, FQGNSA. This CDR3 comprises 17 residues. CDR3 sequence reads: CASSLASVAPGANVLTF. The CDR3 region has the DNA TGTGCCAGCAGCTTAGCATCCGTAGCGCCCGGGGCCAACGTCCTGACTTTC.

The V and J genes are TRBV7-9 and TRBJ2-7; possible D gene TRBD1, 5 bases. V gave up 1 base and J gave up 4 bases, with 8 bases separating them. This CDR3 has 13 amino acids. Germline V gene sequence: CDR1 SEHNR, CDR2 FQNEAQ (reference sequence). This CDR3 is CASSLVDIYEQYF. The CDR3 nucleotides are TGTGCCAGCAGCTTAGTGGACATTTACGAGCAGTACTTC.

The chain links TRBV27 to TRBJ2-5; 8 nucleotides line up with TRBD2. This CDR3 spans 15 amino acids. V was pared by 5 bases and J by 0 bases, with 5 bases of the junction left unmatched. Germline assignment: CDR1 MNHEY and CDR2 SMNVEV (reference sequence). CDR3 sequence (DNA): TGTGCCAGCAGTGGAGCGGGAGACTACCAAGAGACCCAGTACTTC. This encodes CASSGAGDYQETQYF.